This TCR beta chain stems from a study of Ad26.COV2.S vaccination and SARS-CoV-2 variants. Study information: A participant enrolled in the COV1001 Ad26.COV2.S trial arm provided the sample. Study-wide findings and caveats: Post-vaccination breadth of spike-specific CD8+ and CD4+ T cell responses was reportedly substantial. Spike-specific TCR breadth was greater in vaccine than placebo recipients.

The CDR3 has 15 amino acids. V was pared by 0 bases and J by 2 bases, with 11 bases between. Germline V gene sequence: CDR1 SGHRS, CDR2 YFSETQ. Sequenced by immunoSEQ multiplex PCR; TCRdb stores in-frame clones only, minus some. This sample has 300,000 to 500,000 clones, with 70% to 90% found just once. This sample's treatment: some 19 received Ad26.COV2.S at low or high dose, single or two shots; 5 received placebo; per-sample allocation not given. Collection of the samples took place on day 63 after the first injection of vaccine or placebo. To note about this clone: Its antigen is unidentified.

The clonotype was recovered from a person between 18 and 60 years old who received the Ad26.COV2.S COVID-19 vaccine or a placebo. Specimen: peripheral blood, collected in a trial of Ad26.COV2.S vaccine versus placebo. The rearrangement joins TRBV5-1 to TRBJ1-1; D perhaps matches TRBD1 (5 bases). CDR3 region: CASSLVSGTNTEAFF. The CDR3 DNA sequence: TGCGCCAGCAGCTTGGTTTCCGGGACCAACACTGAAGCTTTCTTT. Variable domain in full (rest from reference TRBV5-1 and TRBJ1-1): KAGVTQTPRYLIKTRGQQVTLSCSPISGHRSVSWYQQTPGQGLQFLFEYFSETQRNKGNFPGRFSGRQFSNSRSEMNVSTLELGDSALYLCASSLVSGTNTEAFFGQGTRLTVV.